Listed below are T cell receptor beta chains from one sample, sequenced in a study of blood T cell repertoires in COVID-19. The assay was immunoSEQ multiplex PCR, and TCRdb's table has in-frame clones only and misses some. This sample has 210,000 or so clones, with approximately 91% found just once. Sequenced: peripheral blood. Source of these receptors: a woman aged 55 to 70 with acute or convalescent COVID-19. Both conserved end residues are part of each CDR3. The order of the fields is V gene, J gene, CDR3 protein.

TRBV6-5	TRBJ2-2	CASSPRWSNTGELFF
TRBV6-1	TRBJ2-2	CASSEAQRGGIGELFF
TRBV5-1	TRBJ1-6	CASSTLGGDTANSPLHF
TRBV12-3/TRBV12-4	TRBJ2-7	CASSFTGDYEQYF
TRBV3-1/TRBV3-2	TRBJ2-3	CASSQRTSTDTQYF
TRBV6-5	TRBJ2-3	CASSSAGGRARDTQYF
TRBV10-1	TRBJ2-1	CASSEQAGGSSNEQFF
TRBV3-1/TRBV3-2	TRBJ1-1	CASSSTGGSNTEAFF
TRBV18	TRBJ1-5	CASSPQKGANQPQHF
TRBV6-1	TRBJ1-2	CASSEAAGGVDGYTF
TRBV2	TRBJ1-1	CASSADRVRGTEAFF
TRBV19	TRBJ1-5	CASNLQGARPQHF
TRBV30	TRBJ1-1	CAWTRQVLRNTEAFF
TRBV7-2	TRBJ2-2	CASSFPLNTGELFF
TRBV6-1	TRBJ2-2	CASSETSPGHANTGELFF
TRBV18	TRBJ1-2	CASSPSQGDEGYTF
TRBV11-1	TRBJ2-5	CASSPGGGNGETQYF
TRBV7-9	TRBJ2-2	CASSLGLAGNTGELFF
TRBV9	TRBJ1-1	CASSVVLGRVEAFF
TRBV9	TRBJ2-1	CASSYTNNEQFF
TRBV30	TRBJ1-3	CAWRTGWGNTIYF
TRBV11-2	TRBJ2-4	CASSFWTSGGAPAKNIQYF
TRBV27	TRBJ2-7	CASSLGTTPTYEQYF
TRBV6-5	TRBJ1-2	CASSYYRDAGYTF
TRBV9	TRBJ2-2	CASSERQANTGELFF
TRBV3-1/TRBV3-2	TRBJ1-1	CATIPTQGKAFF
TRBV2	TRBJ1-2	CASSEDRPDRGHGYTF
TRBV12-2	TRBJ2-1	CASRLIMSSYNEQFF
TRBV3-1/TRBV3-2	TRBJ2-7	CASSQRTSGRINEQYF
TRBV5-1	TRBJ2-5	CASSPQSGGQGRKETQYF
TRBV6-5	TRBJ2-7	CASRSRDRGHEQYF
TRBV7-9	TRBJ2-3	CASSLVGRATDTQYF
TRBV27	TRBJ1-1	CASSPRTVGNTEAFF
TRBV9	TRBJ1-1	CASSVGQAAEAFF
TRBV19	TRBJ2-5	CASQRGATGKETQYF
TRBV14	TRBJ2-7	CASSQDLRVHEQYF
TRBV3-1/TRBV3-2	TRBJ2-5	CASSQLGQKETQYF
TRBV7-8	TRBJ2-7	CASSHNTHEQYF
TRBV4-2	TRBJ2-1	CASSRPGNRESDEQFF
TRBV7-3	TRBJ2-1	CASSPGTGNNEQFF
TRBV5-4	TRBJ1-6	CASRVGRNSPLHF
TRBV18	TRBJ2-2	CASSPEQGRTGELFF
TRBV5-1	TRBJ2-2	CASRETSVGNTGELFF
TRBV19	TRBJ1-2	CASSIQAGSFYGYTF
TRBV19	TRBJ1-6	CASSGTGWIDSPLHF
TRBV19	TRBJ2-1	CASSTGGTRSPEQFF
TRBV4-2	TRBJ2-2	CASSQDFSSGNTGELFF
TRBV28	TRBJ2-7	CASFGLAGLYEQYF
TRBV6-2/TRBV6-3	TRBJ1-5	CASSKTTTGQPQHF
TRBV10-3	TRBJ2-7	CAISEWTSKFRDEQYF